A selection of T cell receptor beta chains follows, all from one sample in a study of blood T cells in healthy people across ages. One entry per CDR3 protein, called by TCRdb with MiXCR from the 5' RACE reads. Of around 1.5 million distinct CDR3 sequences in the sample, roughly 59% are singletons; the top ten hold 6.7%. Sequencing was carried out using blood. These receptors were taken from a man younger than 30 in good health. The CDR3 runs from the conserved cysteine through the conserved F or W. D genes are given only for firm matches. Clone size is not always given. Where it is, it says once, few, many or a class for expanded clones.

D gene: .; V gene: TRBV28; clone size: once; J gene: TRBJ2-7; CDR3 DNA: TGTGCCAGCAGTGTATTATCCCGTGGCGAGCAGTACTTC; CDR3 protein: CASSVLSRGEQYF
D gene: .; V gene: TRBV12-3/TRBV12-4; clone size: few; J gene: TRBJ2-1; CDR3 DNA: TGTGCCAGCACCCGGGGGGCGGTTGGCAATGAGCAGTTCTTC; CDR3 protein: CASTRGAVGNEQFF
D gene: TRBD2; V gene: TRBV29-1; clone size: .; J gene: TRBJ2-1; CDR3 DNA: TGCAGCGTTGAACGGGGGGGACTGTCTGGCAGCTCCTACAATGAGCAGTTCTTC; CDR3 protein: CSVERGGLSGSSYNEQFF
D gene: TRBD1; V gene: TRBV5-5; clone size: .; J gene: TRBJ2-5; CDR3 DNA: TGTGCCAGCAGCTTGGCCCACCCTTGGACAGGGGGAGAGACCCAGTACTTC; CDR3 protein: CASSLAHPWTGGETQYF
D gene: .; V gene: TRBV29-1; clone size: .; J gene: TRBJ2-3; CDR3 DNA: TGCAGCATTGGCGGGACCGACTTCTGGGATACGCAGTATTTT; CDR3 protein: CSIGGTDFWDTQYF
D gene: TRBD1; V gene: TRBV29-1; clone size: .; J gene: TRBJ2-3; CDR3 DNA: TGCAGCGTTGAACCTGGGACAGGGGAGGGAGATACGCAGTATTTT; CDR3 protein: CSVEPGTGEGDTQYF
D gene: TRBD1; V gene: TRBV29-1; clone size: .; J gene: TRBJ2-3; CDR3 DNA: TGCAGCTTGGGACAGAACACAGATACGCAGTATTTT; CDR3 protein: CSLGQNTDTQYF
D gene: .; V gene: TRBV29-1; clone size: .; J gene: TRBJ1-1; CDR3 DNA: TGCAGCGTTGAGTCGCCTCGGAGGTACACTGAAGCTTTCTTT; CDR3 protein: CSVESPRRYTEAFF
D gene: .; V gene: TRBV12-3/TRBV12-4; clone size: .; J gene: TRBJ2-7; CDR3 DNA: TGTGCCAGCAGTTTATTCCAGCGTACCTACGAGCAGTACTTC; CDR3 protein: CASSLFQRTYEQYF
D gene: .; V gene: TRBV7-9; clone size: few; J gene: TRBJ2-7; CDR3 DNA: TGTGCCAGCAGTCCTCAAGGCGGCTGGGCCTCCTACGAGCAGTACTTC; CDR3 protein: CASSPQGGWASYEQYF
D gene: .; V gene: TRBV29-1; clone size: .; J gene: TRBJ1-2; CDR3 DNA: TGCAGCGTTGGATCCCGTCAGGGCTATGGCTACACCTTC; CDR3 protein: CSVGSRQGYGYTF
D gene: .; V gene: TRBV7-2; clone size: .; J gene: TRBJ1-6; CDR3 DNA: TGTGCCAGCAGCTTAGCGGGGACAACGTTGAGTTCACCCCTCCACTTT; CDR3 protein: CASSLAGTTLSSPLHF
D gene: TRBD1; V gene: TRBV6-6; clone size: .; J gene: TRBJ2-4; CDR3 DNA: TGTGCCAGCAGTTTGACAGGGGGTGAAAACATTCAGTACTTC; CDR3 protein: CASSLTGGENIQYF
D gene: .; V gene: TRBV6-6; clone size: .; J gene: TRBJ2-7; CDR3 DNA: TGTGCCAGCAGTTACTGGGACAACTACGAGCAGTACTTC; CDR3 protein: CASSYWDNYEQYF
D gene: TRBD2; V gene: TRBV6-5; clone size: .; J gene: TRBJ2-7; CDR3 DNA: TGTGCCAGCAGTTACGTCGGTAGCGGGAGATACGAGCAGTACTTC; CDR3 protein: CASSYVGSGRYEQYF
D gene: .; V gene: TRBV4-1; clone size: .; J gene: TRBJ2-7; CDR3 DNA: TGCGCCGGCAGCCAAGTTACCCCTGGCTACGAGCAGTACTTC; CDR3 protein: CAGSQVTPGYEQYF
D gene: .; V gene: TRBV7-9; clone size: .; J gene: TRBJ1-2; CDR3 DNA: TGTGCCAGCAGCATAGACGGGGGAGAGAGTGGCTACACCTTC; CDR3 protein: CASSIDGGESGYTF
D gene: .; V gene: TRBV4-1; clone size: .; J gene: TRBJ2-6; CDR3 DNA: TGCGCCAGCAGCCAAAGGGCCCCAGGCGCTTCTGGGGCCAACGTCCTGACTTTC; CDR3 protein: CASSQRAPGASGANVLTF
D gene: .; V gene: TRBV18; clone size: .; J gene: TRBJ2-3; CDR3 DNA: TGTGCCAGCTCGGAACCAAGGGGAGATACGCAGTATTTT; CDR3 protein: CASSEPRGDTQYF
D gene: .; V gene: TRBV12-3/TRBV12-4; clone size: .; J gene: TRBJ2-3; CDR3 DNA: TGTGCCAGCAGTCCTATTACGGGGTTCACAGATACGCAGTATTTT; CDR3 protein: CASSPITGFTDTQYF
D gene: .; V gene: TRBV12-3/TRBV12-4; clone size: .; J gene: TRBJ2-5; CDR3 DNA: TGTGCCAGCAGTTTAGTGGTGTCGTACCAAGAGACCCAGTACTTC; CDR3 protein: CASSLVVSYQETQYF
D gene: TRBD1; V gene: TRBV4-1; clone size: few; J gene: TRBJ2-5; CDR3 DNA: TGCGCCAGCAGCGAAGGACAGGCCAACCAAGAGACCCAGTACTTC; CDR3 protein: CASSEGQANQETQYF
D gene: TRBD2; V gene: TRBV7-9; clone size: .; J gene: TRBJ2-3; CDR3 DNA: TGTGCCAGCAGCACCAAAACTAGCGGTGCTAGCACAGATACGCAGTATTTT; CDR3 protein: CASSTKTSGASTDTQYF
D gene: .; V gene: TRBV4-3; clone size: .; J gene: TRBJ2-7; CDR3 DNA: TGCGCCAGCAGCCAAGAACAGGCCCTCCGGGAGCAGTACTTC; CDR3 protein: CASSQEQALREQYF
D gene: TRBD1; V gene: TRBV7-2; clone size: once; J gene: TRBJ1-6; CDR3 DNA: TGTGCCAGCAGCTTAAGGGACAGGTCTTCACCCCTCCACTTT; CDR3 protein: CASSLRDRSSPLHF
D gene: .; V gene: TRBV6-1; clone size: .; J gene: TRBJ2-7; CDR3 DNA: TGTGCCAGCAGTGAAGCTCTACTGCGGAGCTCCTACGAGCAGTACTTC; CDR3 protein: CASSEALLRSSYEQYF
D gene: TRBD2; V gene: TRBV10-1; clone size: .; J gene: TRBJ2-2; CDR3 DNA: TGCGCCAGCGCGCCGGGAGGGCCCGGGGAGCTGTTTTTT; CDR3 protein: CASAPGGPGELFF
D gene: .; V gene: TRBV10-3; clone size: .; J gene: TRBJ1-2; CDR3 DNA: TGTGCCATCAGTGAGACTCCGTTAGGGGAGCATGGCTACACCTTC; CDR3 protein: CAISETPLGEHGYTF
D gene: .; V gene: TRBV20-1; clone size: few; J gene: TRBJ2-1; CDR3 DNA: TGCAGTGCTAGAGATGGACTTTACAATGAGCAGTTCTTC; CDR3 protein: CSARDGLYNEQFF
D gene: .; V gene: TRBV12-3/TRBV12-4; clone size: .; J gene: TRBJ2-5; CDR3 DNA: TGTGCCAGACTTTCCCGGGCTAGCGTTTACTGTTGGGAGACCCAGTACTTC; CDR3 protein: CARLSRASVYCWETQYF
D gene: .; V gene: TRBV20-1; clone size: .; J gene: TRBJ2-3; CDR3 DNA: TGCAGTGCTAGGACTACCTACCGCACAGATACGCAGTATTTT; CDR3 protein: CSARTTYRTDTQYF
D gene: TRBD2; V gene: TRBV20-1; clone size: .; J gene: TRBJ2-3; CDR3 DNA: TGCAGTGCTGCCCTCGGGGTAGCGGGAGGGCGTATGATCCCAGATACGCAGTATTTT; CDR3 protein: CSAALGVAGGRMIPDTQYF
D gene: .; V gene: TRBV12-3/TRBV12-4; clone size: .; J gene: TRBJ2-3; CDR3 DNA: TGTGCCAGCAGTTTCGTTGTAAATACGCAGTATTTT; CDR3 protein: CASSFVVNTQYF
D gene: .; V gene: TRBV10-3; clone size: .; J gene: TRBJ1-2; CDR3 DNA: TGTGCCATCAGTGCCAAAACGACCTACCTGGGATATGGCTACACCTTC; CDR3 protein: CAISAKTTYLGYGYTF
D gene: .; V gene: TRBV4-1; clone size: .; J gene: TRBJ2-5; CDR3 DNA: TGCGTCAGCAGCCAATCCCAGCGGCTTCTACAACGAGAGACCCAGTACTTC; CDR3 protein: CVSSQSQRLLQRETQYF
D gene: TRBD2; V gene: TRBV7-2; clone size: .; J gene: TRBJ2-7; CDR3 DNA: TGTGCCAGCAGCTTAGGCCTAGCGGGAGAAGCCCGCTATGAGCAGTACTTC; CDR3 protein: CASSLGLAGEARYEQYF